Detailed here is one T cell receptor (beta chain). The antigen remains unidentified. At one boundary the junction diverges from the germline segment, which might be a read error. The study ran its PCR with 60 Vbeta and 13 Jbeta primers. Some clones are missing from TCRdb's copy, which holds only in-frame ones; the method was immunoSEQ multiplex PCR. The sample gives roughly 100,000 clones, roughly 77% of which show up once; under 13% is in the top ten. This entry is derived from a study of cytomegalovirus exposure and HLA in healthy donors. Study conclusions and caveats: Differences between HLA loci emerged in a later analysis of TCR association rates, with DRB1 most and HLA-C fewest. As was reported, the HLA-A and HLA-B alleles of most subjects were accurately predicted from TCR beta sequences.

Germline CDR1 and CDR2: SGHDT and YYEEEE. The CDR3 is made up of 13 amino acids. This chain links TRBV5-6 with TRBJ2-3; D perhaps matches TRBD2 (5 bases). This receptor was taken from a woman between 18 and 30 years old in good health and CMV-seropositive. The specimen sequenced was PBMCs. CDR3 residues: CASSLAPPEGLDF. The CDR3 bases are TGTGCCAGCAGCTTGGCCCCCCCCGAGGGATTGGATTTT. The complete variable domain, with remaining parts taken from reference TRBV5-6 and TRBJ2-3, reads DAGVTQSPTHLIKTRGQQVTLRCSPKSGHDTVSWYQQALGQGPQFIFQYYEEEERQRGNFPDRFSGHQFPNYSSELNVNALLLGDSALYLCASSLAPPEGLDFGPGTRLTVL.